This TCR beta chain derives from a study of OX40 agonist ivuxolimab in advanced cancers. Study results and limitations: Low normalized clonal expansion also occurred in some nonresponding patients. Average numbers of expanded clones were greater in CD8+ T cells than in CD4+.

The method was immunoSEQ multiplex PCR; TCRdb's version includes in-frame clones alone and lacks a portion of them. Of about 48,000 clones in the sample, approximately 89% were seen once. With autoimmune disease history or systemic immunosuppression, patients were excluded. This clone was observed a few times. The antigen is undetermined. The CDR3 has 14 amino acids. V was cut by 1 base and J by 6 bases, with 10 bases left in between. The V gene's germline CDR1 is SGHVS and CDR2 FNYEAQ. The source material was CD4+ or CD8+ T cells sorted from blood, sampled in a trial of the OX40 agonist ivuxolimab. The gene calls are TRBV7-6 and TRBJ2-1; D is perhaps TRBD2 (5 bases). This TCR derives from an adult with an advanced solid tumor such as melanoma, head and neck, liver or kidney cancer. The CDR3 sequence is CASSLVGGGNEQFF. CDR3 bases: TGTGCCAGCAGCTTAGTTGGAGGAGGCAATGAGCAGTTCTTC.